The rows below give T cell receptor beta chains drawn from one sample of a study of blood T cell repertoires in COVID-19. Libraries were prepared by immunoSEQ multiplex PCR; TCRdb keeps only in-frame clonotypes and omits some of them. In the table there are about 80,000 clones, under 80% of which are singletons. The sample taken for sequencing was peripheral blood. The source of these receptors is a human donor in a cohort sampled during active COVID-19. The CDR3 runs from the conserved cysteine through the conserved F or W. The D gene is left open where the match is weak. Clone sizes are given selectively: once, few, many, or a class where the clone is expanded.

TRBV7-2	TRBJ2-1	NA	TRBD2	TGTGCCAGCAGCTGGACTAGCGGGGGGCCCACAGATGAGCAGTTCTTC	CASSWTSGGPTDEQFF
TRBV4-1	TRBJ1-2	NA	NA	TGCGCCAGCAGCCACCCAACTCGGGGCTACACCTTC	CASSHPTRGYTF
TRBV6-5	TRBJ2-5	NA	TRBD2	TGTGCCAGCAGTTACGAGGCTAGCGGCCAAGAGACCCAGTACTTC	CASSYEASGQETQYF
TRBV27	TRBJ2-1	NA	NA	TGTGCCAGCAGTTTAAATAGTCGCGGCGGGTTCTACAATGAGCAGTTCTTC	CASSLNSRGGFYNEQFF
TRBV5-1	TRBJ1-6	NA	NA	TGCGCCAGCAGCTTGGGAGTGGGGGGGCCAGGAGCTTCACCCCTCCACTTT	CASSLGVGGPGASPLHF
TRBV5-6	TRBJ2-3	NA	TRBD1	TGTGCCAGCAGCCCGACAGGGGCCAGGACAGATACGCAGTATTTT	CASSPTGARTDTQYF
TRBV6-2/TRBV6-3	TRBJ1-1	once	TRBD1	TGTGCCAGCAGCCGCTACGGACAGGCGGAAGCTTTCTTT	CASSRYGQAEAFF
TRBV9	TRBJ2-7	NA	NA	TGTGCCAGCAGCTCTACGGGCTACGAGCAGTACTTC	CASSSTGYEQYF
TRBV27	TRBJ2-3	once	NA	TGTGCCAGCGACTATCCAGGACCTACGCAGTATTTT	CASDYPGPTQYF
TRBV6-5	TRBJ1-5	NA	NA	TGTGCCAGCAGTTACTCAGGACGGGGGGATCAGCCCCAGCATTTT	CASSYSGRGDQPQHF
TRBV7-9	TRBJ2-5	NA	NA	TGTGCCAGCAGCTTAGTAGGGGTAGAAGAGACCCAGTACTTC	CASSLVGVEETQYF
TRBV13	TRBJ2-4	NA	NA	TGTGCCAGCAGCTCCACATCGGGGACTGGGATCGAAAACATTCAGTACTTC	CASSSTSGTGIENIQYF
TRBV12-3/TRBV12-4	TRBJ2-7	NA	NA	TGTGCCAGCAGTGCGCTGACTAGCGAGCAGTACTTC	CASSALTSEQYF
TRBV6-6	TRBJ2-3	NA	TRBD1	TGTGCCAGCAGTTACTCGGGACAGAACACAGATACGCAGTATTTT	CASSYSGQNTDTQYF
TRBV19	TRBJ2-2	NA	NA	TGTGCCAGTAGTATAGCGGGGAACACCGGGGAGCTGTTTTTT	CASSIAGNTGELFF
TRBV19	TRBJ2-2	NA	TRBD2	TGTGCCAGTGGGGCTAGCGGGAGTGTAATCGGGGAGCTGTTTTTT	CASGASGSVIGELFF
TRBV5-5	TRBJ2-2	NA	NA	TGTGCCAGCAGCTTTGTCCTAGGGAACACCGGGGAGCTGTTTTTT	CASSFVLGNTGELFF
TRBV11-2	TRBJ1-3	NA	NA	TGTGCCAGCAGCTTAGGTGGACAGTTAAACACCATATATTTT	CASSLGGQLNTIYF
TRBV27	TRBJ2-1	once	NA	TGTGCCAGCAGTTTCGGCGGACTCAAGGACAATGAGCAGTTCTTC	CASSFGGLKDNEQFF
TRBV7-3	TRBJ2-3	NA	TRBD1	TGTGCCAGCAGCTTCGGACAGGCCAAAACAGATACGCAGTATTTT	CASSFGQAKTDTQYF
TRBV7-9	TRBJ1-1	NA	NA	TGTGCCAGCAGCTTAGGCGTAACTGAAGCTTTCTTT	CASSLGVTEAFF
TRBV4-1	TRBJ2-2	NA	TRBD1	TGCGCCAGCAGCCAGTGGACAGGGGATTCCGGGGAGCTGTTTTTT	CASSQWTGDSGELFF
TRBV10-3	TRBJ1-2	NA	NA	TGTGCCATCAGTGAGTCTGAGGGAATGGGCTATGGCTACACCTTC	CAISESEGMGYGYTF
TRBV5-6	TRBJ1-6	NA	TRBD1	TGTGCCAGCTCCAGGGGCGACAGGGCAAATTCACCCCTCCACTTT	CASSRGDRANSPLHF
TRBV7-9	TRBJ2-2	NA	TRBD1	TGTGCCAGCAGCTCGACCGGACAGGTCAACACCGGGGAGCTGTTTTTT	CASSSTGQVNTGELFF
TRBV6-5	TRBJ2-3	NA	TRBD1	TGTGCCAGCCCGACCGGGACAGGAAACACAGATACGCAGTATTTT	CASPTGTGNTDTQYF
TRBV7-9	TRBJ1-1	NA	NA	TGTGCCAGCAGCGTTTCGTGGGGGCCAGGGAACACTGAAGCTTTCTTT	CASSVSWGPGNTEAFF
TRBV7-9	TRBJ1-3	NA	TRBD1	TGTGCCAGCAGCATACAGGGGGGCGGAAACACCATATATTTT	CASSIQGGGNTIYF
TRBV11-2	TRBJ1-5	NA	TRBD1	TGTGCCAGCAGCGACGGAGGGGGCGGAAATCAGCCCCAGCATTTT	CASSDGGGGNQPQHF
TRBV24-1	TRBJ2-2	NA	NA	TGTGCCACCAGTGATATCCCCAGGGGCCCCAACACCGGGGAGCTGTTTTTT	CATSDIPRGPNTGELFF
TRBV19	TRBJ1-4	NA	NA	TGTGCCAGTAGTCGGAAGGGGGAGGGCAATGAAAAACTGTTTTTT	CASSRKGEGNEKLFF
TRBV10-1	TRBJ1-1	few	NA	TGCGCCAGCAGTGAGTCAAGGACAACAAGTGAAGCTTTCTTT	CASSESRTTSEAFF
TRBV5-4	TRBJ2-5	many	TRBD2	TGTGCCAGCAGCTTGAGGGGAGCGGGGCAAGAGACCCAGTACTTC	CASSLRGAGQETQYF
TRBV25-1	TRBJ1-1	NA	NA	TGTGCCAGCACCGGGTTCCTCTTTGAAGCTTTCTTT	CASTGFLFEAFF
TRBV4-1	TRBJ2-1	NA	TRBD2	TGCGCCAGCAGCCAGGAGGTTAGCGGGGCCGGGGGTGAGCAGTTCTTC	CASSQEVSGAGGEQFF
TRBV30	TRBJ2-3	NA	TRBD2	TGTGCCTGGAGCCCCCTCCCCGGGACTAGCGGGAGAGTCGGCACAGATACGCAGTATTTT	CAWSPLPGTSGRVGTDTQYF